The next 15 T cell receptor beta chains were all read from a single sample in a study of breast tumors, draining lymph nodes, adjacent tissues. Axillary draining lymph nodes of breast cancer patients supplied the node samples. TCRdb redid the calling of the multiplex PCR reads with MiXCR, one entry per CDR3 protein. The table lists a few hundred thousand distinct CDR3 sequences, around 34% of them singletons, with about 3.9% in the top ten. The sequencing sample was made of axillary lymph node tissue. Source of these receptors: a female donor with breast cancer. Some clones in this sample may be carry-over from other donors' samples.

The chain recombines TRBV7-6 with TRBJ2-5; D might be TRBD2 (7 bases). CDR3 size: 15 residues. Germline assignment: CDR1 SGHVS and CDR2 FNYEAQ. The ends were cut back, 5 bases at V and 0 bases at J, with 13 bases in the middle. The DNA for the CDR3 is TGTGCCAGCAGCAAAGGCGGGGGCAACCAAGAGACCCAGTACTTC. Protein: CASSKGGGNQETQYF.

The CDR3 loop is CASSHSTLSSGNTIYF. In DNA, the CDR3 is TGTGCCAGCAGTCACTCGACTTTGAGCTCTGGAAACACCATATATTTT. V gene TRBV6-1 combines with J gene TRBJ1-3; D ambiguous. CDR1 is MNHNS and CDR2 is SASEGT in the germline V gene. V shed 5 bases and J shed 0 bases, with 14 bases lying between them. There are 16 residues in the CDR3.

The rearrangement links TRBV19 to TRBJ1-1; D gene unclear. This CDR3 comprises 14 residues. Per the germline V gene, CDR1 is LNHDA and CDR2 is SQIVND (reference sequence). V lost 3 bases, J lost 1 base, and 9 bases lay in between. The CDR3 region is CASSMILTNTEAFF. CDR3 nucleotides: TGTGCCAGTAGTATGATCTTGACGAACACTGAAGCTTTCTTT.

This clonotype showed up many times. The chain is built from TRBV25-1 and TRBJ1-1; D might be TRBD1 (5 bases). CDR1 is MGHDK and CDR2 is SYGVNS in the germline V gene. V lost 9 bases and J 5 bases, leaving 19 bases between the germline ends. This CDR3 spans 14 amino acids. The DNA of the CDR3 is TGTGCCAGTACAAGTTGGGGGGAAGGTACTGAAGCTTTCTTT. This sequence encodes CASTSWGEGTEAFF.

The chain is built from TRBV20-1 and TRBJ2-1, with TRBD2 matching over 9 bases. This CDR3 is built from 16 residues. CDR1 and CDR2 from the germline V gene are DFQATT and SNEGSKA (reference sequence). V lost 0 bases and J lost 7; bases outside the gene matches: 10. The CDR3 reads CSARDPASGTSNEQFF. DNA for the CDR3: TGCAGTGCTAGAGATCCCGCTAGCGGGACGTCTAATGAGCAGTTCTTC.

This clonotype was seen only a few times. The V gene is TRBV5-1, the J gene TRBJ2-7; no reliable D call. Trimming left V 5 bases short and J 0 bases short, with 9 bases between. The V gene's germline CDR1 is SGHRS and CDR2 YFSETQ. The length of the CDR3 is 13 residues. In nucleotides, the CDR3 is TGCGCCAGCAGTAAAGAGAACTCCTACGAGCAGTACTTC. It specifies CASSKENSYEQYF.

This clonotype has just a few counts. The chain has TRBV6-6 and TRBJ2-7, with D perhaps matching TRBD2 (5 bases). Germline lookup yields CDR1 MNHNY and CDR2 SVGAGI (reference sequence). V lost 4 bases and J lost 3, with 7 bases in between. The CDR3 is 12 residues long. The CDR3 DNA is TGTGCCAGCAGTTTCGAGGGCTACGAGCAGTACTTC. Encoded protein: CASSFEGYEQYF.

This clonotype was counted once. The V gene is TRBV20-1, the J gene TRBJ2-1; 9 nucleotides line up with TRBD2. Germline V lookup: CDR1 DFQATT, CDR2 SNEGSKA (reference sequence). Losses at the gene ends were 3 bases for V and 7 bases for J; bases not matched to a gene: 7. CDR3 length: 14 residues. The chain's CDR3 is CSASNSGRDNEQFF. The CDR3, as DNA: TGCAGTGCTAGTAATAGCGGGAGAGATAATGAGCAGTTCTTC.

On this clonotype: A junction end diverges from the germline sequence, so it may reflect a read error. V gene TRBV6-1 combines with J gene TRBJ1-2; TRBD1 agrees at 9 bases. CDR3 length equals 14 residues. In germline, CDR1 is MNHNS, CDR2 SASEGT. The CDR3 DNA reads TGTGCCAGCAGCTTACAGGGGGCCGGCTATGGCTACCCCTTC. It codes for CASSLQGAGYGYPF.

In its sample, this clonotype was seen many times. This sequence joins TRBV5-1 and TRBJ2-3; 9 bases fit TRBD2. With V trimmed by 0 bases and J by 6 bases, 5 bases remained unmatched. This CDR3 is 15 amino acids long. The V gene's germline CDR1 is SGHRS and CDR2 YFSETQ. This chain's CDR3 is CASSLAGTSYDTQYF. In nucleotides, the CDR3 is TGCGCCAGCAGCTTGGCCGGGACTAGCTACGATACGCAGTATTTT.

The table lists this clonotype with a count of one. A read error may produce the germline difference seen at one junction end. The chain has TRBV9 and TRBJ1-2; maybe TRBD1 (5 bases). The CDR3 spans 13 residues. Germline V gene lookup returns CDR1 SGDLS and CDR2 YYNGEE. The CDR3 loop reads CASSVVVGLGYTF. As DNA, the CDR3 is TGTGCCAGCAGTGTAGTAGTGGGGCTCGGCTACACCTTC.

Only a few counts were recorded for this clonotype. This chain links TRBV28 with TRBJ1-4; TRBD1 is a possible D gene (5 bases). CDR3 length equals 14 residues. V lost 3 bases and J lost 5, with 10 bases in between. Germline V gene lookup returns CDR1 MDHEN and CDR2 SYDVKM. CDR3 in DNA: TGTGCCAGCAGTTTCAACGGGGGGAATGAAAAACTGTTTTTT. It encodes CASSFNGGNEKLFF.

This clonotype has at least ten counts. This chain links TRBV2 with TRBJ2-5; D perhaps matches TRBD2 (5 bases). Germline CDR1 SNHLY, CDR2 FYNNEI. The CDR3 loop spans 13 amino acids. V gave up 6 bases and J gave up 8 bases, with 16 bases separating them. The CDR3 region is CASRPGLRGTQYF. The CDR3 bases are TGTGCCAGCAGACCCGGGCTTCGGGGTACCCAGTACTTC.

This clonotype has more than one count but fewer than ten. The chain employs TRBV5-1 and TRBJ2-5, with 7 bases matching TRBD2. J was trimmed by 9 bases and V by 1 base; bases with no gene match: 9. The germline V gene encodes CDR1 SGHRS and CDR2 YFSETQ. The CDR3 is 14 amino acids. The CDR3 loop is CASSLRDYPIAQYF. CDR3 bases: TGCGCCAGCAGCTTGCGGGACTACCCAATCGCCCAGTACTTC.

The chain combines TRBV25-1 with TRBJ2-7, with TRBD2 matching 8 bases. CDR3 length: 12 amino acids. Trimming removed 10 bases from V and 2 bases from J; junction bases left unmatched: 4. The germline V gene has CDR1 MGHDK and CDR2 SYGVNS. Here the CDR3 DNA reads TGTGCCATCTCCGGGAGGGCCTACGAGCAGTACTTC. Translating gives CAISGRAYEQYF.